A single sample is the source of the 2 T cell receptor beta chains below, sequenced in a study of T cell responses to AZD1222 COVID-19 vaccine. Produced via immunoSEQ multiplex PCR; TCRdb's table is partial and in-frame only. The sample records approximately 73,000 clones, over 80% being singletons. The sample was peripheral blood, taken on day 0 of AZD1222 vaccination. All receptors come from an adult in good health.

The V gene is TRBV5-5, the J gene TRBJ2-7; the D is unclear. The CDR3 is 12 amino acids. Germline lookup yields CDR1 SGHKS and CDR2 YYEKEE (reference sequence). V dropped 4 bases and J dropped 3 bases, with 8 bases sitting between them. The CDR3 here is CASSQNYYEQYF. CDR3 DNA sequence: TGTGCCAGCAGCCAGAACTACTACGAGCAGTACTTC.

This chain joins TRBV7-8 and TRBJ2-1; 8 nucleotides align to TRBD2. The germline V gene has CDR1 SGHVS and CDR2 FQNEAQ. The CDR3 loop spans 18 amino acids. The V gene end was trimmed by 5 bases and the J gene end by 2 bases; junction bases not matched to a gene: 14. The CDR3 sequence is CASSPTYGSGGPYNEQFF. The DNA of the CDR3 is TGTGCCAGCAGCCCTACTTATGGATCGGGGGGGCCCTACAATGAGCAGTTCTTC.